This T cell receptor beta chain is drawn from a study of CD4 T cells in relation to SARS-CoV-2 and coronaviruses (dated by TCRdb to about 2021). A note on the overall study: Patient-derived lymphoblastoid cell lines were used to map the HLA restriction of shared crossreactive spike epitopes. Memory CD4+ T cell crossreactivity between SARS-CoV-2 and common cold coronavirus spike proteins was assessed at the TCR clonotype level in the study. Samples from three pre-COVID donors and the naive versus memory experiments were sequenced with the Adaptive Biotechnologies TCR-sequencing kit; other data were Illumina-based. For other donors in the study, expansion assays were sequenced with a different, Illumina-based TCR-beta assay. Here is what the overall study found, with its caveats: The study was limited by small numbers of patients and tested TCRs. In about 60% of donors, memory CD4+ clonotypes turned up that crossrecognized SARS-CoV-2 and at least one common cold coronavirus spike. Crossreactivity analysis centred on spike protein, so crossreactivity against other viral proteins was not assessed. Crossreactive clones showed significantly weaker SARS-CoV-2-driven expansion than monoreactive clones, consistent with antigenic imprinting. No donor contributed both pre-pandemic and post-infection samples, which limited tracing the source of pre-existing responses. Naive versus memory sequencing indicated the assay detects memory recall responses rather than primary responses primed during culture.

CD4+ T cells from unexposed donors were collected before the COVID-19 pandemic (2011-2018). Naive and memory CD4+ T cells were separated from cryopreserved PBMCs by CD4 enrichment followed by EasySep naive CD4+ T cell enrichment. Leukapheresis product for the unexposed donors was bought commercially. Ficoll-Paque PLUS gradient centrifugation was used to isolate PBMCs from leukapheresis product or whole blood. PBMCs were either cryopreserved at -140°C or used fresh in the expansion assay. The QIAamp Micro DNA Kit was used to extract genomic DNA from the CD4+ T cells. Concerning this clone itself: Its antigen remains unidentified. One base away there is no much larger clone; base qualities are not given.

CDR1 and CDR2 are drawn from the germline V gene: SGDLS, YYNGEE. Trimmed from V: 2 bases; trimmed from J: 9 bases; junction bases lacking a gene match: 14. Measured from the cysteine to the phenylalanine, the CDR3 is 16 residues long. The kept DNA is CDR3 alone, 48 bases in frame from the first base. Deep-resolution immunoSEQ TCR-beta sequencing was performed on DNA from uncultured naive and memory CD4+ T cells. The study's own analysis went as follows. During preprocessing, nonproductive sequences were removed, as were CDR3s that did not start with C, did not end with F or W, or were shorter than 7 amino acids. Cultured and uncultured naive and memory CD4+ repertoires were searched for previously identified spike- and CEF-reactive CDR3s. CDR3 homology was measured as pairwise Levenshtein distance, computed with the stringdist R package after trimming three terminal residues from each end. TCRdb carries this immuneACCESS record with in-frame sequences only. Its versions omit some clonotypes, under half of them owing to an unresolved V gene in the studies checked, with the rest unexplained. The DNA was the basis for D and trimming; V, J and clone size are from that table. For this sample there are tens of thousands of clones; approximately 95% appear just once. 0.23% of the sample comes from the top ten.

Sequenced sample: naive CD4+ T cells from PBMCs. Taken with the paper, the label for cell subset or site translates to: naive CD4+ T cells isolated by negative enrichment. The sequence was collected from a human donor in good health. The chain is encoded by TRBV9 joined to TRBJ1-2, and 9 junctional nucleotides match TRBD1. The CDR3 here reads CASSVGPGQGYSSYTF. The nucleotides are TGTGCCAGCAGCGTGGGCCCGGGACAGGGATATTCGAGCTACACCTTC. With the portions outside the CDR3 filled from the reference TRBV9 and TRBJ1-2 genes, the complete variable region becomes DSGVTQTPKHLITATGQRVTLRCSPRSGDLSVYWYQQSLDQGLQFLIQYYNGEERAKGNILERFSAQQFPDLHSELNLSSLELGDSALYFCASSVGPGQGYSSYTFGSGTRLTVV.